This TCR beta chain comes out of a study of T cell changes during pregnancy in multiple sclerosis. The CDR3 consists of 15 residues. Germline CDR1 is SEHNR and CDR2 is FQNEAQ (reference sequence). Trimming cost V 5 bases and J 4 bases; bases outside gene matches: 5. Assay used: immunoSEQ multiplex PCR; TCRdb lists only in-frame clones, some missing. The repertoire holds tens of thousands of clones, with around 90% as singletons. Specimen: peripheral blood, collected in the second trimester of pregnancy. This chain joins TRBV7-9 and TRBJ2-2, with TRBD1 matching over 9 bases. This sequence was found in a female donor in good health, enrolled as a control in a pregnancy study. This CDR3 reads CASSAGQGGTGELFF. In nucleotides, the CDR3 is TGTGCCAGCAGCGCGGGACAGGGTGGCACCGGGGAGCTGTTTTTT.